The 26 T cell receptor beta chains below come from one sample, sequenced in a study of OX40 agonist ivuxolimab in advanced cancers. Produced via immunoSEQ multiplex PCR; TCRdb's table is partial and in-frame only. Among around 83,000 clones listed, around 84% were seen once. This sample comprised CD4+ or CD8+ T cells sorted from blood, obtained in a trial of the OX40 agonist ivuxolimab. All receptors come from an adult with an advanced solid tumor such as melanoma, head and neck, liver or kidney cancer.

CDR3 DNA sequence: TGTGCCAGCAGCTTAACCGGGGGCACTGAAGCTTTCTTT. It translates to CASSLTGGTEAFF. The chain employs TRBV7-2 and TRBJ1-1, with D possibly being TRBD1 (5 bases). The V and J ends lost 2 bases and 4 bases respectively, with 8 bases between them. The CDR3 contains 13 residues. Germline V gives CDR1 SGHTA, CDR2 FQGNSA.

The gene calls are TRBV6-6 and TRBJ2-1; 12 nucleotides match TRBD1. After removal of 10 bases from V and 9 bases from J, the junction contained 13 bases not matched to a gene. Germline CDR1 is MNHNY and CDR2 is SVGAGI (reference sequence). CDR3 length equals 15 residues. This CDR3 reads CATTPTGTGGSEQFF. The CDR3 DNA sequence: TGTGCCACCACTCCAACCGGGACAGGGGGCTCTGAGCAGTTCTTC.

This rearrangement joins TRBV2 to TRBJ1-6, with no clear D. Germline V gene lookup returns CDR1 SNHLY and CDR2 FYNNEI. The CDR3 has 16 residues. V lost 4 bases and J 3 bases, leaving 13 bases between the germline ends. DNA of the CDR3: TGTGCCAGCAGTGCCAGGAATACTAACTATAATTCACCCCTCCACTTT. Translated: CASSARNTNYNSPLHF.

V gene TRBV7-6 combines with J gene TRBJ1-5; TRBD1 aligns across 8 bases. Germline assignment: CDR1 SGHVS and CDR2 FNYEAQ. The CDR3 spans 15 residues. Unmatched junction bases numbered 3, after V lost 1 base and J lost 4 bases. CDR3 amino acids: CASSLEQGGNQPQHF. The CDR3 DNA is TGTGCCAGCAGCTTAGAACAGGGGGGGAATCAGCCCCAGCATTTT.

V and J are TRBV7-9 and TRBJ1-1; TRBD1 might be the D (5 bases). In germline, CDR1 is SEHNR, CDR2 FQNEAQ (reference sequence). V shed 5 bases and J shed 1 base, with 14 bases lying between them. The CDR3 length is 15 residues. CDR3 sequence (DNA): TGTGCCAGCAGCAACAGCAGGGTGACGAACACTGAAGCTTTCTTT. It specifies CASSNSRVTNTEAFF. Together with reference TRBV7-9 and TRBJ1-1, the CDR3 gives the full variable domain: DTGVSQNPRHKITKRGQNVTFRCDPISEHNRLYWYRQTLGQGPEFLTYFQNEAQLEKSRLLSDRFSAERPKGSFSTLEIQRTEQGDSAMYLCASSNSRVTNTEAFFGQGTRLTVV.

V is TRBV6-5 and J is TRBJ1-1, with D perhaps TRBD1 (5 bases). The CDR3 is 14 amino acids. V was trimmed by 6 bases and J by 5 bases, leaving 16 bases between them. Germline V gene lookup returns CDR1 MNHEY and CDR2 SVGAGI. The CDR3 sequence: CASRPDGGWTEAFF. The CDR3 DNA reads as TGTGCCAGCAGGCCCGACGGGGGGTGGACTGAAGCTTTCTTT.

CDR3 in DNA: TGTGCCAGCACCACGGGGGGTAAGCCCCAGCATTTT. Translated, it gives CASTTGGKPQHF. This sequence joins TRBV27 and TRBJ1-5, with a weak D call TRBD1 (5 bases). Trimming left V 7 bases short and J 8 bases short, with 12 bases between. The CDR3 consists of 12 residues. Germline CDR1 reads MNHEY; CDR2 reads SMNVEV (reference sequence).

This clone was seen once. The CDR3, as DNA: TGTGCCAGCAGCTTCTCAGGGGGGAACACCGGGGAGCTGTTTTTT. It encodes CASSFSGGNTGELFF. This chain connects TRBV7-3 to TRBJ2-2, with 7 bases lining up with TRBD1. There are 15 residues in the CDR3. V gave up 3 bases and J gave up 1 base; unmatched junction bases: 2. Germline CDR1 reads SGHTA; CDR2 reads FQGTGA.

J is TRBJ1-1 and V is TRBV29-1; D remains ambiguous. This CDR3 spans 13 amino acids. V lost 5 bases to trimming and J lost 4 bases, with 14 bases between them. Germline CDR1 reads SQVTM; CDR2 reads ANQGSEA. CDR3 coding DNA: TGCAGCGTTCCCGGTGTGAGGAGCACTGAAGCTTTCTTT. Its translation is CSVPGVRSTEAFF.

This clone was counted a few times. The rearrangement links TRBV25-1 to TRBJ2-2, with D possibly TRBD1 on 6 matching bases. Trimming stripped 8 bases from V and 5 bases from J, with 18 bases between. The germline V gene encodes CDR1 MGHDK and CDR2 SYGVNS. The CDR3 is 15 residues long. The DNA for the CDR3 is TGTGCCAGCCGTGGGGGCGGTGGATGGACCGGGGAGCTGTTTTTT. As protein: CASRGGGGWTGELFF.

This clone occurred once. The chain recombines TRBV27 with TRBJ2-5, with TRBD1 matching 7 bases. The end of the DNA aligns better with TRBJ2-7, so the J call may be wrong. In germline, CDR1 is MNHEY, CDR2 SMNVEV (reference sequence). The CDR3 is made up of 16 amino acids. This chain's CDR3 is CASSSTGARGFYEQYF. The CDR3, as DNA: TGTGCCAGCAGTTCAACAGGGGCCAGGGGTTTCTACGAGCAGTACTTC.

In its sample, this clone was seen a few times. This chain uses TRBV13 with TRBJ1-1; D is possibly TRBD1 (6 bases). The CDR3 totals 14 residues. V lost 2 bases to trimming and J lost 5 bases, with 12 bases between them. Germline assignment: CDR1 PRHDT and CDR2 FYEKMQ (reference sequence). The CDR3 DNA sequence: TGTGCCAGCAGCTTACAGGGGATCGGTACTGAAGCTTTCTTT. It translates to CASSLQGIGTEAFF.

This clone was observed a single time. This chain joins TRBV10-1 and TRBJ2-7, with TRBD2 matching 8 bases. With 7 bases clipped from V and 1 base from J, the junction kept 15 bases outside the gene matches. The V gene's germline CDR1 is WNHNN and CDR2 SYGVQD (reference sequence). This CDR3 contains 17 residues. CDR3 coding DNA: TGCGCCAGCACCTCAACTCTTGCTAGCGGGCAATCCTACGAGCAGTACTTC. The encoded protein is CASTSTLASGQSYEQYF.

This chain connects TRBV10-1 to TRBJ1-1, with D unresolved. Germline V lookup: CDR1 WNHNN, CDR2 SYGVQD (reference sequence). The CDR3 loop spans 12 amino acids. V lost 4 bases, J lost 1 base, and 4 bases lay in between. CDR3 amino acids: CASSVGNTEAFF. DNA of the CDR3: TGCGCCAGCAGTGTGGGGAACACTGAAGCTTTCTTT.

V and J are TRBV2 and TRBJ1-1; D possibly corresponds to TRBD1 (6 bases). The germline CDR1 and CDR2 sequences are SNHLY and FYNNEI. This CDR3 spans 13 amino acids. Trimming took off 8 bases at V and 5 bases at J, with 15 bases between the two ends. Here the CDR3 DNA reads TGTGCCAGCGAGGGGCAGGGGAGGACTGAAGCTTTCTTT. Its translation is CASEGQGRTEAFF.

The chain employs TRBV7-9 and TRBJ1-1; D is ambiguous. V lost 3 bases to trimming and J lost 1 base, with 6 bases between them. The CDR3 extends over 13 amino acids. Per germline, CDR1 SEHNR and CDR2 FQNEAQ (reference sequence). This CDR3 reads CASSFTANTEAFF. The CDR3 nucleotides read TGTGCCAGCAGCTTTACAGCGAACACTGAAGCTTTCTTT.

In DNA form, the CDR3 reads TGCAGTGTCGACGGTCAAGAGACCCAGTACTTC. Amino acid sequence: CSVDGQETQYF. This chain connects TRBV20-1 to TRBJ2-5; D is unresolved. From germline, CDR1 is DFQATT and CDR2 SNEGSKA (reference sequence). The germline V and J ends were trimmed by 7 bases and 2 bases, with 8 bases remaining between them. The CDR3 runs to 11 residues.

This chain uses TRBV7-3 with TRBJ1-1; TRBD1 is a possible D gene (5 bases). CDR3 length: 13 residues. The germline gives CDR1 SGHTA, CDR2 FQGTGA. V lost 2 bases, J lost 3 bases, and 7 bases lay in between. The CDR3 DNA is TGTGCCAGCAGCTTACAGGGATACACTGAAGCTTTCTTT. Its protein product is CASSLQGYTEAFF.

The V and J genes are TRBV5-5 and TRBJ1-6, with D unclear. Deletions cut 2 bases from V and 6 bases from J, with 9 bases between. The CDR3 sequence is 14 residues long. The germline gives CDR1 SGHKS, CDR2 YYEKEE (reference sequence). The CDR3 here is CASSFDVSNSPLHF. The CDR3 nucleotides read TGTGCCAGCAGCTTTGATGTCAGTAATTCACCCCTCCACTTT. The full variable domain, rest sourced from reference TRBV5-5 and TRBJ1-6, is DAGVTQSPTHLIKTRGQQVTLRCSPISGHKSVSWYQQVLGQGPQFIFQYYEKEERGRGNFPDRFSARQFPNYSSELNVNALLLGDSALYLCASSFDVSNSPLHFGNGTRLTVT.

The V and J genes are TRBV7-2 and TRBJ1-2; the D gene is possibly TRBD1 (6 bases). Trimming removed 5 bases at V and 2 bases at J, with 18 bases between. The germline gives CDR1 SGHTA, CDR2 FQGNSA. This CDR3 contains 16 residues. CDR3 region: CASSPSAGAPNYGYTF. CDR3 DNA sequence: TGTGCCAGCAGCCCCAGTGCGGGGGCGCCGAACTATGGCTACACCTTC.

This clone was found once. The rearrangement joins TRBV30 to TRBJ1-4; D perhaps matches TRBD1 (6 bases). The CDR3 totals 13 residues. Trimming stripped 1 base from V and 8 bases from J, with 11 bases between. CDR1 and CDR2 (germline): GTSNPN, SVGIG (reference sequence). DNA for the CDR3: TGTGCCTGGAGTGGTAGCGGGGGCGAAAAACTGTTTTTT. It yields the protein CAWSGSGGEKLFF.

This clone was counted a few times. This chain uses TRBV6-1 with TRBJ1-5; tentatively, D is TRBD1 (6 bases). Germline V lookup: CDR1 MNHNS, CDR2 SASEGT. This CDR3 contains 15 residues. With 2 bases removed from V and 5 bases from J, the gap between germline ends came to 13 bases. The CDR3 sequence: CASSEQGSLHQPQHF. CDR3 coding DNA: TGTGCCAGCAGTGAACAGGGGAGTTTACATCAGCCCCAGCATTTT.

The rearrangement joins TRBV6-5 to TRBJ1-1; possibly TRBD1 for D (6 bases). This CDR3 region has 13 residues. V was trimmed by 5 bases and J by 2 bases, leaving 9 bases between them. Germline assignment: CDR1 MNHEY and CDR2 SVGAGI. This CDR3 reads CASSRQVNTEAFF. Here the CDR3 DNA reads TGTGCCAGCAGTCGACAGGTTAACACTGAAGCTTTCTTT.

The V call is TRBV19, the J call TRBJ1-5; no reliable D call. CDR1 is LNHDA and CDR2 is SQIVND in the germline V gene (reference sequence). The V gene lost 1 base and the J gene lost 8 bases, with 12 bases spanning the gap. This CDR3 has 14 residues. In nucleotides, the CDR3 is TGTGCCAGTAGTATAGTTGGGGTGAGTGAGCCCCAGCATTTT. Translated: CASSIVGVSEPQHF.

The V call is TRBV10-3, the J call TRBJ2-7, with TRBD1 as a possible D gene (6 bases). CDR1 and CDR2 from the germline V gene are ENHRY and SYGVKD. CDR3 length equals 15 residues. Trimming pared 4 bases from V and 0 bases from J, leaving 13 bases between. The CDR3 DNA reads as TGTGCCATCAGTGGGTCAGGGGCCCTCTCCTACGAGCAGTACTTC. It translates to CAISGSGALSYEQYF.

The V call is TRBV14, the J call TRBJ2-7, with 12 bases that match TRBD1. This CDR3 spans 13 amino acids. The germline CDR1 and CDR2 sequences are SGHDN and FVKESK. The trim removed 4 bases at V and 11 bases at J, leaving 6 bases unmatched. CDR3 DNA: TGTGCCAGCAGCCGGGACAGGGGGCTTCGGAAGTACTTC. Protein product: CASSRDRGLRKYF.